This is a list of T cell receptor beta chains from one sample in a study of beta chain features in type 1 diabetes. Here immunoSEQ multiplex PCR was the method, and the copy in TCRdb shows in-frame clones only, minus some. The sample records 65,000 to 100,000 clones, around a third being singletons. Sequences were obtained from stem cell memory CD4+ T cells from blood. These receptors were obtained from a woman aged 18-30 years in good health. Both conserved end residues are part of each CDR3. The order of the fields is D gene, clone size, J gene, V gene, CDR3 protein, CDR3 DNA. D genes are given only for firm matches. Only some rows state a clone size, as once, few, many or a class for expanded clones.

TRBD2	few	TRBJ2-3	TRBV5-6	CASSLPGGLLAGFTDTQYF	TGTGCCAGCAGCTTGCCTGGGGGCCTACTAGCGGGATTCACAGATACGCAGTATTTT
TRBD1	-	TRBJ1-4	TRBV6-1	CASSFGTGPEKLFF	TGTGCCAGCAGCTTCGGGACAGGCCCCGAAAAACTGTTTTTT
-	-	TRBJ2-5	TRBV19	CASSISGVGETQYF	TGTGCCAGTAGTATCTCGGGGGTAGGGGAGACCCAGTACTTC
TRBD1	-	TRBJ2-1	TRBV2	CASNPTGYNEQFF	TGTGCCAGCAATCCGACAGGGTACAATGAGCAGTTCTTC
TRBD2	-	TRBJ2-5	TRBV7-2	CASSPPSGGAGEQYF	TGTGCCAGCAGCCCTCCTAGCGGGGGGGCAGGGGAGCAGTACTTC
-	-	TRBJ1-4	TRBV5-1	CASSHRGGNEKLFF	TGCGCCAGCAGCCACCGAGGGGGAAATGAAAAACTGTTTTTT
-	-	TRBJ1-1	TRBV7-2	CASSLQGNTEAFF	TGTGCCAGCAGCCTACAGGGAAACACTGAAGCTTTCTTT
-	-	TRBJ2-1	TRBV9	CASSARDSGYNEQFF	TGTGCCAGCAGCGCCCGGGATAGCGGTTACAATGAGCAGTTCTTC
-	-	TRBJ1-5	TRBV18	CASSPGQDNQPQHF	TGTGCCAGCTCACCAGGGCAGGACAATCAGCCCCAGCATTTT
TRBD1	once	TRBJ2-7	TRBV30	CAWSRDSWNYEQYF	TGTGCCTGGAGTCGGGACAGTTGGAACTACGAACAGTACTTC
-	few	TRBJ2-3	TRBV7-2	CASSSLATSPDTQYF	TGTGCCAGCAGCTCATTAGCTACCTCCCCAGATACGCAGTATTTT
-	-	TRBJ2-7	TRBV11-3	CASSRPTSYEQYF	TGTGCCAGCAGCCGCCCGACAAGCTACGAGCAGTACTTC
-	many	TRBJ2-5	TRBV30	CAWSALLRETQYF	TGTGCCTGGAGTGCCCTCCTCCGGGAGACCCAGTACTTC
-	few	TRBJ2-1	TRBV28	CASVGYEQFF	TGTGCCAGCGTGGGCTATGAGCAGTTCTTC
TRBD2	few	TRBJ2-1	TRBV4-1	CASSQAGTSGSGSYNEQFF	TGCGCCAGCAGCCAGGCCGGGACTAGCGGGAGTGGGTCCTACAATGAGCAGTTCTTC
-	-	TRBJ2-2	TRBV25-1	CASSETGQGRTGELFF	TGTGCCAGCAGCGAAACAGGGCAGGGCCGGACCGGGGAGCTGTTTTTT
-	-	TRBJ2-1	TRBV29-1	CSVTPSYSYNEQFF	TGCAGCGTTACCCCTAGCTACTCCTACAATGAGCAGTTCTTC
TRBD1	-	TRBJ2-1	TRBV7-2	CASSARQGSSYNEQFF	TGTGCCAGCAGCGCCAGACAGGGGAGCTCCTACAATGAGCAGTTCTTC
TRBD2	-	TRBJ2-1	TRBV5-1	CASSDSGSSYNEQFF	TGCGCCAGCAGCGATAGCGGGAGCTCCTACAATGAGCAGTTCTTC
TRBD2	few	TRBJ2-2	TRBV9	CASGGLAGLSGTGELFF	TGTGCCAGCGGAGGACTAGCGGGCCTATCGGGCACCGGGGAGCTGTTTTTT
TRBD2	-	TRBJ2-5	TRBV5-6	CASSLAGSGGASVTQYF	TGTGCCAGCAGCTTGGCCGGGAGCGGGGGGGCCTCGGTGACCCAGTACTTC
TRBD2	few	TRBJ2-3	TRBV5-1	CASSSSGLAGDTDTQYF	TGCGCCAGCAGCTCGTCGGGACTAGCGGGGGACACAGATACGCAGTATTTT
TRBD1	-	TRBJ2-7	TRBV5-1	CASSLVGQGMGEQYF	TGCGCCAGCAGCTTGGTGGGACAGGGGATGGGCGAGCAGTACTTC
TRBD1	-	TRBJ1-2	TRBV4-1	CASSLFSGQGGNYGYTF	TGCGCCAGCAGCCTTTTCTCTGGACAGGGGGGTAACTATGGCTACACCTTC
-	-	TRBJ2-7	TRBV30	CAWRPGRESYEQYF	TGTGCCTGGAGGCCGGGACGGGAGAGCTACGAGCAGTACTTC
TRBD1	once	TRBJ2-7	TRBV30	CAWSTEPGQGGIKQYF	TGTGCCTGGAGTACCGAGCCGGGACAGGGAGGCATCAAGCAGTACTTC
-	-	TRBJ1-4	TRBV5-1	CASRIAGSANEKLFF	TGCGCCAGCAGGATTGCGGGGTCAGCTAATGAAAAACTGTTTTTT
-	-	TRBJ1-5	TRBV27	CASSVDWSGQPQHF	TGTGCCAGCAGTGTGGACTGGTCGGGACAGCCCCAGCATTTT
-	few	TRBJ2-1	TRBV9	CASSVGTRGGGNEQFF	TGTGCCAGCAGCGTAGGGACCCGAGGGGGGGGGAATGAGCAGTTCTTC
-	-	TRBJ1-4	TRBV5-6	CASSHWTPVNEKLFF	TGTGCCAGCAGCCACTGGACACCTGTGAATGAAAAACTGTTTTTT
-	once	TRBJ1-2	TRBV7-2	CASSLGTLYGYTF	TGTGCCAGCAGCTTAGGGACACTGTATGGCTACACCTTC
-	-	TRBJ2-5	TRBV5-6	CASSLGRQQETQYF	TGTGCCAGCAGCTTGGGGCGGCAGCAAGAGACCCAGTACTTC
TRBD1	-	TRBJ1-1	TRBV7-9	CATIAGGFNTEAFF	TGTGCCACCATCGCAGGGGGCTTTAACACTGAAGCTTTCTTT
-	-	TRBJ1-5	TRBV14	CASSPGHNNQPQHF	TGTGCCAGCAGCCCGGGACACAACAATCAGCCCCAGCATTTT
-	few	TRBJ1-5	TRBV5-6	CASSRQGNQPQHF	TGTGCCAGCAGCCGACAGGGCAATCAGCCCCAGCATTTT
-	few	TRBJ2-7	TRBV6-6	CASSAHQTRTYEQYF	TGTGCCAGCAGTGCCCACCAGACAAGAACCTACGAGCAGTACTTC
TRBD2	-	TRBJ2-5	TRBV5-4	CASSSPGTNKETQYF	TGTGCCAGCAGTTCCCCGGGGACTAATAAGGAGACCCAGTACTTC
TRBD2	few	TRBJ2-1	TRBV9	CASSALAGGPPGTDYNEQFF	TGTGCCAGCAGCGCGCTAGCGGGAGGGCCCCCCGGGACCGACTACAATGAGCAGTTCTTC
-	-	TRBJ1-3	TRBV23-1	CASSQGGSGNTIYF	TGCGCCAGCAGTCAAGGAGGGTCTGGAAACACCATATATTTT
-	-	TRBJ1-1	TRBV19	CASSIRFSGRANTEAFF	TGTGCCAGTAGTATACGTTTCTCGGGCAGGGCTAACACTGAAGCTTTCTTT